This TCR beta chain was sequenced for a study of cytomegalovirus exposure and HLA in healthy donors. Study details: Of all 400 or so donors who were genotyped, 75% to 90% belonged to the Caucasian-associated ancestry cluster.

Germline trimming cut 1 base from V and 7 bases from J; bases unmatched to any gene: 2. CDR1 is SGHDN and CDR2 is FVKESK in the germline V gene. This CDR3 region has 13 residues. As regards this clone: No antigen is known for it.

Use of 60 Vbeta and 13 Jbeta primers characterized the PCR. TCRdb's table, derived via immunoSEQ multiplex PCR, lists solely in-frame clones and lacks some. Its listing shows under 200,000 clones. Broader study findings: TCR beta sequences reportedly predicted the HLA-A and HLA-B alleles of most subjects accurately.

This TCR derives from a man in his thirties or forties in good health and CMV-seronegative. This chain joins TRBV14 and TRBJ1-2, with TRBD1 identical over 8 bases. Material: PBMCs. The CDR3 is CASSQADRVGYTF. The CDR3 bases are TGTGCCAGCAGCCAAGCGGACAGGGTTGGCTACACCTTC.